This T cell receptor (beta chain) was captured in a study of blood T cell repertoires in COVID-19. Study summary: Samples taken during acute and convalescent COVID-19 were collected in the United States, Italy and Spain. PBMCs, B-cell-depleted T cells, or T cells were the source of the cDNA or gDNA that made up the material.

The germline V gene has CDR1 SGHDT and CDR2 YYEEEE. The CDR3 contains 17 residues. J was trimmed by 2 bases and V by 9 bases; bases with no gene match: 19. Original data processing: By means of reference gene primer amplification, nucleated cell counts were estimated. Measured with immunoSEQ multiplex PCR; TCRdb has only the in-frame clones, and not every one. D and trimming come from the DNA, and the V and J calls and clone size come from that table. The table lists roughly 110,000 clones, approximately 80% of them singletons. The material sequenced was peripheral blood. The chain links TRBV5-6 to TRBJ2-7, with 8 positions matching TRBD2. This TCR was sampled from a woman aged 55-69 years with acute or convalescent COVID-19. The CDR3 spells CATLQWARGAGAYEQYF. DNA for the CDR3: TGTGCCACCCTTCAATGGGCTCGGGGAGCGGGGGCCTACGAGCAGTACTTC.